This T cell receptor beta chain was sequenced in a study of T cell responses to AZD1222 COVID-19 vaccine. The table came from immunoSEQ multiplex PCR; TCRdb's copy has only in-frame clones and leaves some out. The table lists about 120,000 clones, approximately 90% of them singletons. Germline lookup yields CDR1 SGDLS and CDR2 YYNGEE. This CDR3 has 15 amino acids. V dropped 5 bases and J dropped 1; count of bases not matched to a gene: 9. The clonotype was recovered from an adult in good health. The V call is TRBV9, the J call TRBJ2-7, with TRBD2 identical over 7 bases. Sequences were derived from peripheral blood, sampled on day 0 of AZD1222 vaccination. CDR3 residues: CASSLRAGSSYEQYF. Written as DNA, the CDR3 is TGTGCCAGCAGTTTAAGAGCGGGATCTTCCTACGAGCAGTACTTC.